A single sample is the source of the 15 T cell receptor beta chains below, sequenced in a study of T cells in Graves' hyperthyroidism and ophthalmopathy. Authors of the study amplified TCR beta CDR3 regions from RNA transcripts. With the HTBI primer set, the TCR CDR3 went through a first round of RT-PCR. MiXCR was run by TCRdb on the multiplex PCR reads, yielding one entry per CDR3 protein. The table lists about 840,000 distinct CDR3 sequences, roughly 40% of them singletons. The sequenced sample was blood. The source of these receptors is a man younger than 30 with Graves' hyperthyroidism.

This clonotype has a count of ten or more. V usage is TRBV6-5 and J usage is TRBJ1-1; D may be TRBD1 (5 bases). Trimming removed 6 bases at V and 7 bases at J, with 12 bases between. There are 12 residues in the CDR3. The germline CDR1 and CDR2 sequences are MNHEY and SVGAGI. CDR3 sequence reads: CASSRMGLEAFF. CDR3 bases: TGTGCCAGCAGCAGAATGGGACTTGAAGCTTTCTTT.

This clonotype was seen more than once but under ten times. V usage is TRBV19 and J usage is TRBJ2-6; D possibly uses TRBD1 or TRBD2 (6 bases each). The CDR3 is made up of 16 amino acids. Trimming stripped 5 bases from V and 0 bases from J, with 11 bases between. Per germline, CDR1 LNHDA and CDR2 SQIVND (reference sequence). CDR3 amino acids: CASSVEGGSGANVLTF. The DNA for the CDR3 is TGTGCCAGTAGTGTCGAGGGGGGCTCTGGGGCCAACGTCCTGACTTTC.

CDR3 residues: CASSYDSQGTQPQHF. The CDR3 DNA is TGTGCCAGCAGTTACGACTCCCAGGGTACGCAGCCCCAGCATTTT. The chain uses TRBV6-5 and TRBJ1-5; possibly TRBD1 for D (5 bases). Between the trimmed V and J ends, which lost 2 bases and 7 bases, there was a span of 15 bases. The CDR3 length is 15 residues. Germline values: CDR1 MNHEY, CDR2 SVGAGI.

As DNA, the CDR3 is TGTGCCAGCAGTTCCACCGGGACAGGGATGGAGCCCCAGCATTTT. Translating it yields CASSSTGTGMEPQHF. The gene calls are TRBV2 and TRBJ1-5; 9 bases are a match to TRBD1. There are 15 residues in the CDR3. Trimming at V came to 5 bases and at J to 8 bases, leaving 10 bases not matched to a gene. The germline CDR1 and CDR2 sequences are SNHLY and FYNNEI.

Ten or more counts support this clonotype. The chain has TRBV19 and TRBJ1-2; 11 bases align to TRBD1. Germline CDR1 and CDR2: LNHDA and SQIVND (reference sequence). Unmatched junction bases numbered 1, after V lost 9 bases and J lost 4 bases. The CDR3 extends over 12 amino acids. The DNA for the CDR3 is TGTGCCAGCGGGACAGGGGGCTATGGCTACACCTTC. Translating gives CASGTGGYGYTF.

This clonotype was seen a few times. The V and J genes are TRBV9 and TRBJ2-7; a weak D match, TRBD2 (5 bases). Germline V CDR1 and CDR2: SGDLS, YYNGEE. The CDR3 runs 15 residues. The V end lost 0 bases, the J end lost 4 bases, and 14 bases lay between the germline ends. The CDR3 sequence: CASSVGWGAEYEQYF. In DNA form, the CDR3 reads TGTGCCAGCAGCGTAGGGTGGGGAGCGGAATACGAGCAGTACTTC.

This clonotype turned up a few times. CDR3 coding DNA: TGTGCCAGCAGTACCCCCAGGATGGGAGAGCAGTACTTC. Residues: CASSTPRMGEQYF. The genes are TRBV12-3 or TRBV12-4 and TRBJ2-7, with unresolved D. The CDR3 consists of 13 residues. Trimming shortened V by 5 bases and J by 7 bases, and 15 bases separated the two germline ends.

This clonotype was seen at least ten times. The chain carries TRBV7-2 and TRBJ1-2; D is perhaps TRBD1 (6 bases). CDR1 and CDR2 (germline): SGHTA, FQGNSA. Trimming removed 2 bases at V and 8 bases at J, with 15 bases between. The CDR3 covers 14 residues. The CDR3: CASSLPSGAFGYTF. The CDR3 coding sequence is TGTGCCAGCAGCTTACCGTCGGGGGCATTCGGCTACACCTTC.

This clonotype was found a few times. The rearrangement uses TRBV5-1 and TRBJ1-1; 7 bases are a match to TRBD1. CDR3 length: 16 amino acids. The trim removed 2 bases at V and 1 base at J, leaving 8 bases unmatched. In germline, CDR1 is SGHRS, CDR2 YFSETQ. This CDR3 is CASSLRTGKQNTEAFF. CDR3 in DNA: TGCGCCAGCAGCTTAAGGACAGGAAAACAGAACACTGAAGCTTTCTTT.

This clonotype has at least ten counts. The rearrangement links TRBV7-8 to TRBJ1-6; D might be TRBD1 (6 bases). The germline gives CDR1 SGHVS, CDR2 FQNEAQ. Deletions cut 5 bases from V and 10 bases from J, with 18 bases between. This CDR3 is built from 15 residues. The CDR3 DNA sequence: TGTGCCAGCAGCCGCCCGGGGGCCTTCGCCTCACCCCTCCACTTT. Translated, it gives CASSRPGAFASPLHF.

Note on this clonotype: A much larger clonotype is one base distant, so this may be a read error. This chain links TRBV10-3 with TRBJ1-6; D unclear. Germline assignment: CDR1 ENHRY and CDR2 SYGVKD. This CDR3 region has 13 residues. Trimming cost V 4 bases and J 8 bases, with 9 bases left between them. The CDR3, as DNA: TGTGCCATCAGTGTCGAGTCTCATTCACCCCTCCACTTT. It encodes CAISVESHSPLHF.

The chain combines TRBV11-2 with TRBJ1-1; the D gene is possibly TRBD1 (5 bases). CDR1 SGHAT and CDR2 FQNNGV come from the germline V gene. This CDR3 spans 14 amino acids. Deletions cut 8 bases from V and 1 base from J, with 14 bases between. CDR3 DNA: TGTGCCAGCTCACCACTTCAGGGGAACACTGAAGCTTTCTTT. It is translated as CASSPLQGNTEAFF.

There are many counts of this clonotype. The rearrangement joins TRBV7-8 to TRBJ1-2; possibly TRBD1 for D (5 bases). The CDR3 runs to 13 residues. CDR1 and CDR2 from the germline V gene are SGHVS and FQNEAQ. V dropped 7 bases and J dropped 1 base, with 10 bases sitting between them. The CDR3 is CASTLGGNYGYTF. The CDR3 DNA sequence: TGTGCCAGCACCCTCGGGGGTAACTATGGCTACACCTTC.

This chain links TRBV5-1 with TRBJ2-7, with D perhaps TRBD2 (6 bases). CDR1 and CDR2 from the germline V gene are SGHRS and YFSETQ. Trimming cost V 0 bases and J 5 bases, with 18 bases left between them. The CDR3 has 16 amino acids. The CDR3 reads CASSLAGGIRGDEQYF. As DNA, the CDR3 is TGCGCCAGCAGCTTGGCCGGAGGGATCCGAGGGGACGAGCAGTACTTC. The complete variable domain, with remaining parts taken from reference TRBV5-1 and TRBJ2-7, reads KAGVTQTPRYLIKTRGQQVTLSCSPISGHRSVSWYQQTPGQGLQFLFEYFSETQRNKGNFPGRFSGRQFSNSRSEMNVSTLELGDSALYLCASSLAGGIRGDEQYFGPGTRLTVT.

As to this clonotype: This sequence may be a read error, since a much larger clone differs from it by one base. V gene TRBV2 combines with J gene TRBJ2-7; no firm D call. There are 13 residues in the CDR3. Germline CDR1 is SNHLY and CDR2 is FYNNEI. The CDR3 reads CAGSVGPVYEQYF. The CDR3 DNA reads as TGTGCCGGCAGTGTCGGGCCTGTCTACGAGCAGTACTTC.